Each of the 22 T cell receptor beta chains below was sequenced from the same sample in a study of CD8 T cells in ankylosing spondylitis. TCRdb independently ran MiXCR on the 5' RACE reads; one entry per CDR3 protein. This sample has about 190,000 distinct CDR3 sequences; approximately 12% occur once, and the top ten carry roughly 11%. Source material: blood, either unsorted or a sorted T cell fraction (not recorded which). These receptor sequences come from a female donor with ankylosing spondylitis or in good health (not recorded which).

Only a few counts were recorded for this clonotype. CDR3 bases: TGTGCCACCAGTGAACCGATCCTAGGGGGAGGGGGCAATGAGCAGTTCTTC. It translates to CATSEPILGGGGNEQFF. The chain has TRBV24-1 and TRBJ2-1; D is perhaps TRBD2 (7 bases). Germline values: CDR1 KGHDR, CDR2 SFDVKD. The CDR3 covers 17 residues. With 4 bases removed from V and 6 bases from J, the gap between germline ends came to 21 bases.

This clonotype appeared a single time. The chain joins TRBV5-8 to TRBJ2-2; TRBD1 might be the D (5 bases). The CDR3 is 16 residues long. The V end was cut by 6 bases, the J end by 1 base, with 16 bases between. Germline V gene lookup returns CDR1 SGHTS and CDR2 YDEGEE. CDR3 amino acids: CASIATLGRNTGELFF. The CDR3 bases are TGTGCCAGCATCGCGACTTTGGGGCGGAACACCGGGGAGCTGTTTTTT.

This clonotype appeared many times. This chain uses TRBV18 with TRBJ2-1; 7 positions agree with TRBD2. The V gene end was trimmed by 2 bases and the J gene end by 15 bases; junction bases not matched to a gene: 16. CDR1 KGHSH and CDR2 LQKENI come from the germline V gene. The length of the CDR3 is 15 residues. This chain's CDR3 is CASSPNIQREYLTFF. As DNA, the CDR3 is TGTGCCAGCTCACCAAATATCCAGCGGGAATACCTAACGTTCTTC.

This clonotype was seen more than once but under ten times. V usage is TRBV20-1 and J usage is TRBJ1-2; tentatively, D is TRBD1 (6 bases). Germline assignment: CDR1 DFQATT and CDR2 SNEGSKA (reference sequence). With 8 bases removed from V and 8 bases from J, the gap between germline ends came to 15 bases. The CDR3 runs 11 residues. The CDR3 DNA reads TGCAGTCTTGGGGGCGTGAAGGGCTACACCTTC. It codes for CSLGGVKGYTF.

The V call is TRBV19, the J call TRBJ1-6; 7 bases are a match to TRBD1. Germline trimming cut 5 bases from V and 0 bases from J; bases unmatched to any gene: 7. This CDR3 has 17 amino acids. Germline V gives CDR1 LNHDA, CDR2 SQIVND (reference sequence). CDR3 loop: CASSGQTGSSYNSPLHF. CDR3 DNA: TGTGCCAGTAGTGGTCAGACAGGGAGCTCCTATAATTCACCCCTCCACTTT.

The sample holds many counts of this clonotype. This sequence joins TRBV19 and TRBJ2-2; 7 bases match TRBD2. CDR3 length equals 13 residues. Germline V CDR1 and CDR2: LNHDA, SQIVND (reference sequence). Trimming removed 3 bases from V and 16 bases from J; junction bases left unmatched: 11. Here the CDR3 DNA reads TGTGCCAGTAGTATCGCCACCGGGAGGATCGGGTTTTTT. As protein: CASSIATGRIGFF.

The V and J genes are TRBV7-9 and TRBJ1-1; no clear D. Trimming left V 1 base short and J 0 bases short, with 6 bases between. CDR1 SEHNR and CDR2 FQNEAQ come from the germline V gene (reference sequence). This CDR3 spans 14 amino acids. The CDR3 loop reads CASSLGRMNTEAFF. CDR3 sequence (DNA): TGTGCCAGCAGCTTAGGCAGGATGAACACTGAAGCTTTCTTT.

There are many counts of this clonotype. The chain carries TRBV6-2 or TRBV6-3 and TRBJ2-7; unclear D gene. Per the germline V gene, CDR1 is MNHEY and CDR2 is SVGEGT. Trimming took 2 bases from V and 5 from J, leaving 4 bases between them. The CDR3 is 11 residues long. For the CDR3, the DNA is TGTGCCAGCAGTTACCTTGACGAGCAGTACTTC. The encoded protein is CASSYLDEQYF.

The chain couples TRBV7-2 to TRBJ2-7; D ambiguous. CDR1 is SGHTA, CDR2 FQGNSA, per germline. The V end lost 5 bases, the J end lost 3 bases, and 8 bases lay between the germline ends. The CDR3 contains 12 residues. The CDR3 sequence: CASSPSNYEQYF. In DNA, the CDR3 is TGTGCCAGCAGCCCCTCTAACTACGAGCAGTACTTC.

This clonotype showed up many times. The chain has TRBV6-6 and TRBJ2-7; D gene ambiguous. With 5 bases removed from V and 3 bases from J, the gap between germline ends came to 5 bases. The CDR3 sequence is 11 residues long. The germline V gene has CDR1 MNHNY and CDR2 SVGAGI (reference sequence). CDR3: CASSHVYEQYF. The CDR3 DNA sequence: TGTGCCAGCAGTCACGTCTACGAGCAGTACTTC.

A few counts support this clonotype. The chain employs TRBV12-3 or TRBV12-4 and TRBJ2-7; D gene uncertain. This CDR3 contains 14 residues. Trimming shortened V by 7 bases and J by 3 bases, and 16 bases separated the two germline ends. The chain's CDR3 is CASTPGRENYEQYF. The CDR3 nucleotides are TGTGCCAGCACCCCCGGACGAGAAAACTACGAGCAGTACTTC.

The sample holds one count of this clonotype. A read error may be the cause here, since a much bigger clone is one base away. V and J are TRBV12-3 or TRBV12-4 and TRBJ1-5, with D unresolved. The DNA end lines up better with TRBJ2-3; the J call may be wrong. CDR3 length: 14 amino acids. The CDR3 DNA follows: TGTGCCAGCAGTGGACGGATTAGCAATCAGCCCCAGTATTTT. Translation: CASSGRISNQPQYF.

The rearrangement links TRBV12-3 or TRBV12-4 to TRBJ2-2; the match to TRBD2 covers 16 bases. This CDR3 is 17 amino acids long. Trimming took 6 bases from V and 7 from J; bases not matched to a gene: 8. The CDR3 bases are TGTGCCAGCAGGGGGACTAGCGGGAGGGGGCGGGTCGGGGAGCTGTTTTTT. Translation: CASRGTSGRGRVGELFF.

Ten or more counts support this clonotype. The CDR3 loop reads CASSPPRGGHGNEKLFF. The CDR3 DNA is TGTGCCAGCTCACCACCGAGAGGGGGCCACGGTAATGAAAAACTGTTTTTT. The rearrangement links TRBV18 to TRBJ1-4; 7 bases match TRBD1. The CDR3 consists of 17 residues. With 0 bases clipped from V and 4 bases from J, the junction kept 8 bases outside the gene matches. Germline CDR1 is KGHSH and CDR2 is LQKENI.

The chain combines TRBV3-1 with TRBJ1-2, with 8 bases identical to TRBD1. This CDR3 region has 17 residues. The V segment lost 5 bases and the J segment 2 bases; nucleotides outside the gene matches: 13. Germline lookup yields CDR1 LGHDT and CDR2 YNNKEL (reference sequence). CDR3 amino acids: CASSTILGRTGNYGYTF. DNA of the CDR3: TGTGCCAGCAGCACCATCTTGGGACGGACAGGGAACTATGGCTACACCTTC.

Points on this clonotype: A much more abundant neighbour one base away suggests this may be a read error. This chain connects TRBV7-2 to TRBJ2-2; maybe TRBD1 (5 bases). Per germline, CDR1 SGHTA and CDR2 FQGNSA. This CDR3 spans 13 amino acids. Trimming shortened V by 3 bases and J by 5 bases, and 7 bases separated the two germline ends. The CDR3 spells CTSSLGRTGELFF. The CDR3, as DNA: TGTACCAGCAGCTTGGGGCGAACCGGGGAGCTGTTTTTT.

This clonotype appeared many times. This sequence joins TRBV5-1 and TRBJ1-5; 7 nucleotides match TRBD1. V shed 1 base and J 4 bases; nucleotides not matched to a gene: 2. This CDR3 is 14 amino acids long. Germline V gives CDR1 SGHRS, CDR2 YFSETQ. CDR3 in DNA: TGCGCCAGCAGCTTGCAACAGGGGAATCAGCCCCAGCATTTT. Protein product: CASSLQQGNQPQHF.

CDR3 nucleotide sequence: TGTGCCAGTAGTGTCTCGCCTGGGGGCCAAGAGACCCAGTACTTC. Translated, it gives CASSVSPGGQETQYF. J is TRBJ2-5 and V is TRBV19; D is tentatively TRBD1 or TRBD2 (5 bases each). CDR1 and CDR2 from the germline V gene are LNHDA and SQIVND (reference sequence). There are 15 residues in the CDR3. The V and J ends lost 5 bases and 1 base respectively, with 14 bases between them. Combining the CDR3 with reference TRBV19 and TRBJ2-5 gives the whole variable domain DGGITQSPKYLFRKEGQNVTLSCEQNLNHDAMYWYRQDPGQGLRLIYYSQIVNDFQKGDIAEGYSVSREKKESFPLTVTSAQKNPTAFYLCASSVSPGGQETQYFGPGTRLLVL.

This clonotype was observed at least ten times. The chain links TRBV24-1 to TRBJ1-2; tentative D call: TRBD1 (6 bases). The germline V gene has CDR1 KGHDR and CDR2 SFDVKD. Trimming removed 1 base from V and 8 bases from J, with 13 bases in between. The CDR3 is 14 residues long. CDR3 sequence reads: CATSDFRGTEGYTF. In DNA form, the CDR3 reads TGTGCCACCAGTGATTTCAGGGGAACGGAGGGCTACACCTTC.

For this clonotype: An end of the junction differs from the germline gene, which may be a read error. The chain has TRBV18 and TRBJ2-7; TRBD1 matches at 11 bases. The CDR3 covers 16 residues. CDR1 and CDR2 from the germline V gene are KGHSH and LQKENI. The CDR3 DNA reads TGTGCCAGCTCGCCACTAGGACAGGGGGCGAGATACGAGCAGTACTTC. Translation gives CASSPLGQGARYEQYF.

Ten or more counts support this clonotype. The chain couples TRBV12-3 or TRBV12-4 to TRBJ1-5; 9 bases match TRBD1. The ends lost 6 bases at V and 4 bases at J; junction bases unmatched: 1. The CDR3 is 13 amino acids. The CDR3: CASRGTGNQPQHF. CDR3 bases: TGTGCCAGCAGGGGGACAGGGAATCAGCCCCAGCATTTT.

The chain uses TRBV7-2 and TRBJ2-7; unclear D gene. Trimming removed 1 base at V and 6 bases at J, with 13 bases between. From germline, CDR1 is SGHTA and CDR2 FQGNSA. The CDR3 sequence is 14 residues long. As DNA, the CDR3 is TGTGCCAGCAGCTTAGATCTCGCCCGTGGCGAGCAGTACTTC. It translates to CASSLDLARGEQYF.